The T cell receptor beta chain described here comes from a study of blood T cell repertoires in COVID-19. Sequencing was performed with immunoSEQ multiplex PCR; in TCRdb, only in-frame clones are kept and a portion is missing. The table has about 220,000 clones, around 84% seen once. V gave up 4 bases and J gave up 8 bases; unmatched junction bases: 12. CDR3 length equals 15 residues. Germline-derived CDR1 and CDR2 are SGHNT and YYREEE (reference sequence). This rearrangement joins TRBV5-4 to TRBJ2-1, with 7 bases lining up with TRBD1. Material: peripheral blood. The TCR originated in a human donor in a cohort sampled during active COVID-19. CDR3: CASSPRTGKGDEQFF. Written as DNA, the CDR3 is TGTGCCAGCAGCCCCCGGACAGGAAAAGGGGATGAGCAGTTCTTC.